A single sample is the source of the 28 T cell receptor beta chains below, sequenced in a study of early T cells in non-severe SARS-CoV-2 infection. TCRdb reprocessed the 5' RACE reads via MiXCR and lists one record per CDR3 protein. The sample holds tens of thousands of distinct CDR3 sequences, roughly 6% seen once. The sequencing input was whole blood. These TCRs come from an adult who was a healthcare worker with PCR-confirmed SARS-CoV-2 infection or an uninfected control (not recorded which).

This clonotype has just a few counts. The chain's CDR3 is CASSADTTQETQYF. CDR3 nucleotide sequence: TGTGCCAGCAGTGCGGATACCACACAAGAGACCCAGTACTTC. The chain links TRBV2 to TRBJ2-5; no clear D gene. The CDR3 is made up of 14 amino acids. V was cut by 4 bases and J by 2 bases, with 11 bases left in between. Per germline, CDR1 SNHLY and CDR2 FYNNEI.

The sample holds many counts of this clonotype. The chain has TRBV10-1 and TRBJ2-5, with D possibly matching TRBD2 (6 bases). CDR3 size: 14 residues. V was pared by 6 bases and J by 4 bases, with 15 bases between. CDR1 is WNHNN, CDR2 SYGVQD, per germline (reference sequence). CDR3 sequence (DNA): TGCGCCAGCAGCGTGACTAGTAGGCGAGAGACCCAGTACTTC. This sequence encodes CASSVTSRRETQYF.

CDR3 sequence (DNA): TGTGCCAGCAGTTTCCAAGGCGGTACTGAAGCTTTCTTT. This encodes CASSFQGGTEAFF. V gene TRBV6-2 or TRBV6-3 combines with J gene TRBJ1-1; D is ambiguous. This CDR3 has 13 amino acids. CDR1 is MNHEY and CDR2 is SVGEGT in the germline V gene. The V end was cut by 4 bases, the J end by 5 bases, with 11 bases between.

This clonotype was seen repeatedly, ten times or more. The chain carries TRBV20-1 and TRBJ1-2; 9 bases line up with TRBD1. V shed 6 bases, J shed 6 bases, and the junction held 5 bases outside the gene matches. The CDR3 length is 12 residues. The germline V gene has CDR1 DFQATT and CDR2 SNEGSKA (reference sequence). The CDR3 nucleotides are TGCAGTGCCGGACAGGGGACCCATGGCTACACCTTC. Encoded protein: CSAGQGTHGYTF.

This clonotype was detected only a few times. This chain uses TRBV20-1 with TRBJ2-4, with D unclear. Deletions cut 3 bases from V and 0 bases from J, with 6 bases between. There are 13 residues in the CDR3. Germline CDR1 DFQATT, CDR2 SNEGSKA (reference sequence). The CDR3 nucleotides read TGCAGTGCTAGCTCACTAGCCAAAAACATTCAGTACTTC. The encoded protein is CSASSLAKNIQYF.

This clonotype was seen many times. CDR3 amino acids: CASGLQGTDTQYF. The DNA of the CDR3 is TGTGCCAGCGGGTTGCAGGGGACAGATACGCAGTATTTT. The V gene is TRBV6-2 or TRBV6-3, the J gene TRBJ2-3; perhaps TRBD1 as D (6 bases). Between the trimmed V and J ends, which lost 8 bases and 3 bases, there was a span of 12 bases. Per the germline V gene, CDR1 is MNHEY and CDR2 is SVGEGT. The CDR3 sequence is 13 residues long.

V and J are TRBV20-1 and TRBJ2-7; 11 positions match TRBD2. Germline V gene lookup returns CDR1 DFQATT and CDR2 SNEGSKA (reference sequence). The trim removed 4 bases at V and 7 bases at J, leaving 15 bases unmatched. The CDR3 loop spans 16 amino acids. CDR3 residues: CSATRGTSGPTGEQYF. CDR3 in DNA: TGCAGTGCTACAAGGGGGACTAGCGGACCCACAGGGGAGCAGTACTTC.

This clonotype has just a few counts. This rearrangement joins TRBV7-2 to TRBJ2-3; 7 positions agree with TRBD2. V lost 4 bases to trimming and J lost 8 bases; unmatched junction nucleotides: 3. Germline V gene lookup returns CDR1 SGHTA and CDR2 FQGNSA. The CDR3 totals 12 residues. CDR3 DNA sequence: TGTGCCAGCAGCTCGACGGGGGGTACGCAGTATTTT. Protein sequence: CASSSTGGTQYF.

The V gene is TRBV7-2, the J gene TRBJ2-6, with unresolved D. Germline V gives CDR1 SGHTA, CDR2 FQGNSA. V was trimmed by 7 bases and J by 2 bases, leaving 6 bases between them. The CDR3 runs 13 residues. The CDR3 DNA follows: TGTGCCAGCACCCAAACTGGGGCCAACGTCCTGACTTTC. Encoded protein: CASTQTGANVLTF.

This clonotype was seen ten or more times. The rearrangement joins TRBV2 to TRBJ1-3; D perhaps matches TRBD1 (6 bases). Trimming removed 11 bases at V and 0 bases at J, with 14 bases between. The length of the CDR3 is 14 residues. Germline-derived CDR1 and CDR2 are SNHLY and FYNNEI. The CDR3 here is CACRQGHSGNTIYF. CDR3 DNA: TGTGCCTGTAGGCAGGGGCACTCTGGAAACACCATATATTTT.

This clonotype showed up many times. The rearrangement uses TRBV4-3 and TRBJ1-6; no reliable D call. The CDR3 spans 15 residues. CDR1 and CDR2 from the germline V gene are LGHNA and YSLEER. Trimming took off 0 bases at V and 5 bases at J, with 8 bases between the two ends. For the CDR3, the DNA is TGCGCCAGCAGCCAAGATCGCACAGATAATTCACCCCTCCACTTT. Encoded protein: CASSQDRTDNSPLHF.

V gene TRBV2 combines with J gene TRBJ2-2; no clear D. CDR1 SNHLY and CDR2 FYNNEI come from the germline V gene. This CDR3 spans 13 amino acids. V was clipped by 8 bases and J by 3 bases, with 10 bases between them. CDR3 nucleotide sequence: TGTGCCAGCCGCGCCACCTACACCGGGGAGCTGTTTTTT. The encoded protein is CASRATYTGELFF.

This clonotype was observed a handful of times. The chain joins TRBV12-3 or TRBV12-4 to TRBJ2-1; no firm D call. The CDR3 runs 12 residues. Trimming pared 7 bases from V and 5 bases from J, leaving 9 bases between. CDR3 loop: CASTSGDNEQFF. The CDR3 region has the DNA TGTGCCAGCACGTCCGGAGACAATGAGCAGTTCTTC.

The chain has TRBV4-1 and TRBJ1-6; TRBD1 matches 8 bases. The CDR3 totals 18 residues. The germline V gene encodes CDR1 MGHRA and CDR2 YSYEKL. The J segment lost 10 bases and the V segment lost 0 bases, leaving 14 bases of the junction unmatched. CDR3 region: CASSQEGGDRPSWSPLHF. CDR3 bases: TGCGCCAGCAGCCAAGAGGGAGGGGACAGGCCGAGTTGGTCACCCCTCCACTTT.

The chain carries TRBV30 and TRBJ2-2, with D uncertain. In germline, CDR1 is GTSNPN, CDR2 SVGIG (reference sequence). With 0 bases removed from V and 6 bases from J, the gap between germline ends came to 2 bases. The CDR3 runs 11 residues. The CDR3 DNA reads TGTGCCTGGAGTGTATCCGGGGAGCTGTTTTTT. This codes for CAWSVSGELFF.

This clonotype was found many times. The chain uses TRBV4-2 and TRBJ1-5, with D perhaps matching TRBD1 (5 bases). CDR1 and CDR2 (germline): LGHNA, YNFKEQ. The CDR3 sequence is 16 residues long. V was clipped by 2 bases and J by 8 bases, with 19 bases between them. As DNA, the CDR3 is TGTGCCAGCAGCCAAAACCACCAGGGTGTCTTTGAGCCCCAGCATTTT. Encoded protein: CASSQNHQGVFEPQHF.

In its sample, this clonotype was seen many times. This chain links TRBV5-1 with TRBJ2-1; a possible D gene is TRBD1 (6 bases). Germline V gene lookup returns CDR1 SGHRS and CDR2 YFSETQ. Deletions cut 0 bases from V and 6 bases from J, with 10 bases between. There are 14 residues in the CDR3. This CDR3 is CASSLARTANEQFF. The CDR3 DNA is TGCGCCAGCAGCTTGGCCCGGACAGCCAATGAGCAGTTCTTC.

The sample holds a few counts of this clonotype. The chain combines TRBV20-1 with TRBJ1-6; D gene uncertain. The CDR3 is made up of 13 amino acids. Germline CDR1 is DFQATT and CDR2 is SNEGSKA (reference sequence). The V and J ends lost 3 bases and 7 bases respectively, with 10 bases between them. CDR3 DNA: TGCAGTGCTAGTAGCACAGTCAATTCACCCCTCCACTTT. Its protein is CSASSTVNSPLHF.

At least ten counts were recorded for this clonotype. CDR3 in amino acids: CASSLLLLYTGELFF. The CDR3 DNA sequence: TGTGCCAGCAGCTTATTACTCCTGTACACCGGGGAGCTGTTTTTT. J is TRBJ2-2 and V is TRBV7-2; no reliable D call. CDR1 and CDR2 (germline): SGHTA, FQGNSA. CDR3 length equals 15 residues. With 2 bases removed from V and 3 bases from J, the gap between germline ends came to 10 bases.

This clonotype was observed many times. The rearrangement uses TRBV6-5 and TRBJ2-2; 7 bases are shared with TRBD2. This CDR3 has 14 amino acids. V shed 2 bases, J shed 8 bases, and the junction held 5 bases outside the gene matches. The germline V gene has CDR1 MNHEY and CDR2 SVGAGI. In nucleotides, the CDR3 is TGTGCCAGCAGTTACGAGACTAGCTTTGGGGAGCTGTTTTTT. This sequence encodes CASSYETSFGELFF.

In this sample, this clonotype turned up a few times. The CDR3 DNA follows: TGTGCCAGCAGCTTAGCCGGGACGGCAGTCTACGAGCAGTACTTC. Encoded protein: CASSLAGTAVYEQYF. The chain recombines TRBV7-6 with TRBJ2-7; D may be TRBD1 or TRBD2 (5 bases each). With 0 bases removed from V and 3 bases from J, the gap between germline ends came to 12 bases. There are 15 residues in the CDR3. Germline V gene lookup returns CDR1 SGHVS and CDR2 FNYEAQ.

This clonotype was recorded at least ten times. J is TRBJ2-3 and V is TRBV11-2; 10 bases align to TRBD2. This CDR3 comprises 14 residues. J was trimmed by 3 bases and V by 5 bases; bases with no gene match: 2. Per the germline V gene, CDR1 is SGHAT and CDR2 is FQNNGV. CDR3 in DNA: TGTGCCAGCAGCGCGACTAGCGGGACAGATACGCAGTATTTT. It specifies CASSATSGTDTQYF.

This clonotype was counted ten times or more. V and J are TRBV30 and TRBJ1-1; a possible D gene is TRBD1 (6 bases). This CDR3 contains 11 residues. Germline assignment: CDR1 GTSNPN and CDR2 SVGIG (reference sequence). The V end lost 8 bases, the J end lost 10 bases, and 17 bases lay between the germline ends. The CDR3 sequence: CARGALGRAFF. CDR3 coding DNA: TGTGCCCGGGGGGCACTCGGGCGAGCTTTCTTT.

This chain connects TRBV12-3 or TRBV12-4 to TRBJ1-2; TRBD1 aligns across 8 bases. J was trimmed by 0 bases and V by 4 bases; bases with no gene match: 10. The CDR3 runs to 17 residues. Here the CDR3 reads CASSSKRNRGTNYGYTF. CDR3 DNA sequence: TGTGCCAGCAGTTCCAAACGAAACAGGGGGACTAACTATGGCTACACCTTC.

Points on this clonotype: A read error may explain this, as a much larger clone is one base away. The gene calls are TRBV27 and TRBJ1-1; maybe TRBD1 (5 bases). CDR3 size: 16 residues. Germline V gene lookup returns CDR1 MNHEY and CDR2 SMNVEV (reference sequence). CDR3 region: CANSLQQGAQNTEAFF. Here the CDR3 DNA reads TGTGCCAACAGTTTACAGCAGGGCGCTCAGAACACTGAAGCTTTCTTT.

This clonotype appeared a few times. The chain combines TRBV30 with TRBJ2-7; the D gene is possibly TRBD1 (7 bases). In germline, CDR1 is GTSNPN, CDR2 SVGIG (reference sequence). This CDR3 spans 14 amino acids. The V and J ends lost 8 bases and 3 bases respectively, with 20 bases between them. CDR3 region: CARAGGTEGYEQYF. CDR3 sequence (DNA): TGTGCCAGAGCCGGAGGGACAGAGGGCTACGAGCAGTACTTC.

Many counts were recorded for this clonotype. The chain uses TRBV27 and TRBJ2-3, with unresolved D. CDR1 is MNHEY and CDR2 is SMNVEV in the germline V gene (reference sequence). The CDR3 is made up of 14 amino acids. With 1 base removed from V and 1 base from J, the gap between germline ends came to 6 bases. In nucleotides, the CDR3 is TGTGCCAGCAGTTTATTCCTTGGCACAGATACGCAGTATTTT. It codes for CASSLFLGTDTQYF.

This clonotype has at least ten counts. V usage is TRBV3-1 and J usage is TRBJ1-5, with 9 bases identical to TRBD1. This CDR3 spans 15 amino acids. Germline CDR1 reads LGHDT; CDR2 reads YNNKEL (reference sequence). V shed 4 bases and J 4 bases; nucleotides not matched to a gene: 5. The CDR3 region is CASSRAGTGNQPQHF. The CDR3 nucleotides read TGTGCCAGCAGCCGGGCCGGGACAGGGAATCAGCCCCAGCATTTT.